These 4 T cell receptor beta chains were all obtained from the same sample, sequenced in a study of beta chain features in type 1 diabetes. Study results and limitations: Shorter TCRB CDR3s, moderately but significantly so, marked every one of the four CD4+ subsets in Type 1 diabetes patients.

These receptors' targets are unknown. The entirety of the isolated RNA underwent reverse transcription, so expressed TCRB transcripts were sequenced. Profiled with immunoSEQ multiplex PCR; TCRdb holds only in-frame clones, not every one. The sample has hundreds of thousands of clones; 11% to 15% are singletons. The sample comprised naive CD4+ T cells from blood. These receptors all stem from a man aged 18 to 35 with type 1 diabetes.

The chain is built from TRBV6-5 and TRBJ2-7; no definite D call. The CDR3 has 14 amino acids. CDR1 MNHEY and CDR2 SVGAGI come from the germline V gene. Trimming removed 11 bases from V and 0 bases from J, with 17 bases in between. For the CDR3, the DNA is TGTGCCCGCGCTTCGACGGAGCTCTCCTACGAGCAGTACTTC. This gives the protein CARASTELSYEQYF.

This clone was detected a few times. CDR3 sequence (DNA): TGTGCCAGCACCCCGACGGGTAAACGTACTCTTATGAACACTGAAGCTTTCTTT. It translates to CASTPTGKRTLMNTEAFF. The V gene is TRBV27, the J gene TRBJ1-1; D ambiguous. This CDR3 is built from 18 residues. Germline CDR1 is MNHEY and CDR2 is SMNVEV (reference sequence). V was clipped by 7 bases and J by 0 bases, with 24 bases between them.

This clone was picked up a small number of times. The CDR3 sequence is CASTKTGRAGNEQFF. The CDR3 nucleotides are TGTGCCAGTACCAAGACAGGGCGGGCTGGCAATGAGCAGTTCTTC. The rearrangement uses TRBV19 and TRBJ2-1, with 7 positions matching TRBD1. V was pared by 7 bases and J by 6 bases, with 12 bases of the junction left unmatched. This CDR3 is built from 15 residues. Per the germline V gene, CDR1 is LNHDA and CDR2 is SQIVND (reference sequence).

This clone turned up a few times. This sequence joins TRBV5-1 and TRBJ1-5; TRBD1 is a possible D gene (5 bases). Trimming took 3 bases from V and 6 from J, leaving 10 bases between them. The CDR3 is made up of 13 amino acids. The germline V gene encodes CDR1 SGHRS and CDR2 YFSETQ. CDR3 loop: CASSSEGSQPQHF. CDR3 bases: TGCGCCAGCAGCTCGGAGGGGAGTCAGCCCCAGCATTTT.